The rows below give T cell receptor beta chains drawn from one sample of a study of T cells after somatic rescue of genetic block. Clones were sequenced by immunoSEQ multiplex PCR, and TCRdb holds only the in-frame ones, with some missing. The profile shows 55,000 to 75,000 clones, under 95% of them singletons. Sequencing input: peripheral blood mononuclear cells (PBMCs). Receptors were obtained from a man in his forties. CDR3s include the opening cysteine and the closing phenylalanine or tryptophan. The order of the fields is J gene, clone size, V gene, D gene, CDR3 protein, CDR3 DNA. The D gene is left open where the match is weak. Some rows mark clone size as missing; the rest say once, few, many or name a class of expanded clone.

TRBJ2-1,.,TRBV19,TRBD2,CASSPGLAALARFF,TGTGCCAGTAGTCCGGGACTAGCGGCTCTGGCCCGGTTCTTC
TRBJ1-2,.,TRBV15,.,CATSRPGQAGYGYTF,TGTGCCACCAGCAGACCCGGCCAGGCCGGCTATGGCTACACCTTC
TRBJ2-5,few,TRBV5-4,.,CASSLEFRETQYF,TGTGCCAGCAGCTTGGAATTCCGAGAGACCCAGTACTTC
TRBJ2-3,.,TRBV7-7,TRBD1,CASSLGQGVTDTQYF,TGTGCTAGCAGCTTAGGGCAGGGGGTAACAGATACGCAGTATTTT
TRBJ1-3,.,TRBV5-1,TRBD1,CASSLGDRGLNTIYF,TGCGCCAGCAGCTTGGGGGACAGGGGGCTAAACACCATATATTTT
TRBJ2-7,.,TRBV6-5,TRBD2,CASRLAGAFSYEQYF,TGTGCCAGCAGACTAGCGGGAGCCTTCTCCTACGAGCAGTACTTC
TRBJ2-7,.,TRBV6-6,TRBD1,CASSSGQGREQYF,TGTGCCAGCAGTTCCGGACAGGGCCGCGAGCAGTACTTC
TRBJ2-7,.,TRBV23-1,TRBD1,CASSQSRGQGFDEQYF,TGCGCCAGCAGTCAATCCAGGGGACAGGGGTTTGACGAGCAGTACTTC
TRBJ2-3,.,TRBV5-1,.,CASSGGLDSTDTQYF,TGCGCCAGCAGCGGGGGGTTAGACAGCACAGATACGCAGTATTTT
TRBJ1-1,.,TRBV5-1,TRBD1,CASSFLQGPEAFF,TGCGCCAGCAGCTTCCTACAGGGGCCTGAAGCTTTCTTT
TRBJ2-1,.,TRBV29-1,.,CSVVTSNEQFF,TGCAGCGTGGTAACTTCCAATGAGCAGTTCTTC
TRBJ1-5,.,TRBV19,.,CASSGTGDQPQHF,TGTGCCAGTAGTGGTACAGGTGATCAGCCCCAGCATTTT
TRBJ2-7,.,TRBV4-3,.,CASSQDPAYYEQYF,TGCGCCAGCAGCCAAGACCCCGCCTACTACGAGCAGTACTTC
TRBJ1-1,once,TRBV5-1,TRBD1,CASSEGQSPRMNTEAFF,TGCGCCAGCAGCGAGGGACAGAGCCCTCGAATGAACACTGAAGCTTTCTTT
TRBJ2-2,.,TRBV7-9,.,CASNPGSGGGTGELFF,TGTGCCAGCAACCCAGGGTCAGGAGGCGGCACCGGGGAGCTGTTTTTT
TRBJ2-4,.,TRBV18,.,CASSPPRDSKNIQYF,TGTGCCAGCTCACCACCGAGGGATTCCAAAAACATTCAGTACTTC
TRBJ2-7,once,TRBV21-1,.,CASSNQVPLTHEQYF,TGTGCCAGCAGCAATCAGGTCCCCCTAACCCACGAGCAGTACTTC
TRBJ1-4,few,TRBV5-5,.,CASSLMGWSLNEKLFF,TGTGCCAGCAGCTTGATGGGTTGGTCGCTTAATGAAAAACTGTTTTTT
TRBJ2-1,.,TRBV4-1,.,CASSRETPRYNEQFF,TGCGCCAGCAGCCGAGAGACCCCCCGGTACAATGAGCAGTTCTTC
TRBJ2-2,.,TRBV4-1,.,CASSHTGTPYTGELFF,TGCGCCAGCAGCCACACCGGGACACCTTACACCGGGGAGCTGTTTTTT
TRBJ2-7,.,TRBV25-1,.,CASSEIYEQYF,TGTGCCAGCAGTGAGATATACGAGCAGTACTTC
TRBJ2-3,.,TRBV11-2,.,CASSSIQGGTQYF,TGTGCCAGCAGCTCCATCCAGGGCGGTACGCAGTATTTT
TRBJ2-5,.,TRBV7-2,.,CASELRGARWETQYF,TGTGCCAGCGAGCTTCGGGGGGCGAGGTGGGAGACCCAGTACTTC
TRBJ1-1,.,TRBV19,TRBD1,CASSLGQGRGGTEAFF,TGTGCCAGTAGTTTGGGACAGGGTAGGGGAGGCACTGAAGCTTTCTTT
TRBJ1-4,.,TRBV5-1,.,CASSLAPGHNEKLFF,TGCGCCAGCAGCTTGGCGCCGGGGCATAATGAAAAACTGTTTTTT
TRBJ1-2,once,TRBV19,.,CASRTGTRAFNYGYTF,TGTGCCAGTAGGACCGGGACAAGGGCCTTTAACTATGGCTACACCTTC
TRBJ2-2,.,TRBV15,.,CATSYGTNTGELFF,TGTGCCACCAGCTACGGGACGAACACCGGGGAGCTGTTTTTT